The next 21 T cell receptor beta chains were all read from a single sample in a study of Ad26.COV2.S vaccination and SARS-CoV-2 variants. Treatment specified: over 15 received Ad26.COV2.S at low or high dose, single or two shots; several received placebo; per-sample allocation not given. Day 63 following the first vaccine or placebo injection was when the samples were taken. Some clones are missing from TCRdb's copy, which holds only in-frame ones; the method was immunoSEQ multiplex PCR. Among about 350,000 clones listed, around 88% were seen once. The source was peripheral blood, collected in a trial of Ad26.COV2.S vaccine versus placebo. The receptor source for this set is a person between 18 and 60 years old who received the Ad26.COV2.S COVID-19 vaccine or a placebo.

The J gene is TRBJ1-4, the V gene TRBV6-5, with TRBD1 as a possible D gene (6 bases). Germline CDR1 reads MNHEY; CDR2 reads SVGAGI. Trimming left V 2 bases short and J 8 bases short, with 15 bases between. The CDR3 runs 15 residues. The CDR3 DNA sequence: TGTGCCAGCAGTTACCTCGGGGGCGAGAGGGAAAAACTGTTTTTT. Protein: CASSYLGGEREKLFF.

The CDR3 loop is CAIRAGRVNTEAFF. The CDR3 nucleotides are TGTGCCATCAGGGCAGGGAGGGTGAACACTGAAGCTTTCTTT. The chain employs TRBV10-3 and TRBJ1-1, with D maybe TRBD1 (5 bases). The CDR3 has 14 residues. The ends were cut back, 6 bases at V and 0 bases at J, with 11 bases in the middle. Germline V gene lookup returns CDR1 ENHRY and CDR2 SYGVKD.

The chain combines TRBV28 with TRBJ2-7; 9 bases align to TRBD2. The trim removed 6 bases at V and 2 bases at J, leaving 8 bases unmatched. The CDR3 spans 15 residues. Germline V gene lookup returns CDR1 MDHEN and CDR2 SYDVKM. Here the CDR3 reads CASSLTSGWTYEQYF. CDR3 coding DNA: TGTGCCAGCAGCCTTACTAGCGGGTGGACCTACGAGCAGTACTTC.

The rearrangement uses TRBV2 and TRBJ1-5; 7 bases align to TRBD1. In germline, CDR1 is SNHLY, CDR2 FYNNEI. Trimming cost V 6 bases and J 1 base; bases outside gene matches: 18. There are 19 residues in the CDR3. The CDR3, as DNA: TGTGCCAGCAGAGACCCCGGGACAGCCTACGTTGAAAGCAATCAGCCCCAGCATTTT. The encoded protein is CASRDPGTAYVESNQPQHF.

This clone was observed a single time. The J gene is TRBJ2-7, the V gene TRBV7-9; TRBD1 agrees at 8 bases. Germline loops: CDR1 SEHNR, CDR2 FQNEAQ (reference sequence). The V segment lost 4 bases and the J segment 2 bases; nucleotides outside the gene matches: 7. The length of the CDR3 is 15 residues. CDR3 region: CASSYPGQVTYEQYF. The CDR3 nucleotides read TGTGCCAGCAGCTATCCGGGACAGGTTACCTACGAGCAGTACTTC.

This chain connects TRBV4-1 to TRBJ2-7; D is unresolved. There are 15 residues in the CDR3. Trimming took 1 base from V and 2 from J, leaving 12 bases between them. Germline V gene sequence: CDR1 MGHRA, CDR2 YSYEKL. Here the CDR3 DNA reads TGCGCCAGCAGCCAAGGAGGCCCGGTCCCCTACGAGCAGTACTTC. Translated: CASSQGGPVPYEQYF.

CDR3 residues: CASSYSSPGRFNEQFF. For the CDR3, the DNA is TGTGCCAGCAGTTACTCGAGCCCCGGCAGATTCAATGAGCAGTTCTTC. This chain joins TRBV6-6 and TRBJ2-1; D call uncertain. Trimming stripped 0 bases from V and 6 bases from J, with 15 bases between. The CDR3 is made up of 16 amino acids. CDR1 and CDR2 (germline): MNHNY, SVGAGI (reference sequence).

The V and J genes are TRBV11-2 and TRBJ2-5; 13 bases map to TRBD2. The CDR3 length is 16 residues. From germline, CDR1 is SGHAT and CDR2 FQNNGV. V was clipped by 5 bases and J by 6 bases; unmatched bases: 9. The CDR3 DNA follows: TGTGCCAGCAGCCCTTCAGGACTAGCGGGGGAGAAGACCCAGTACTTC. It yields the protein CASSPSGLAGEKTQYF. Full variable domain (outside the CDR3, taken from reference TRBV11-2 and TRBJ2-5): EAGVAQSPRYKIIEKRQSVAFWCNPISGHATLYWYQQILGQGPKLLIQFQNNGVVDDSQLPKDRFSAERLKGVDSTLKIQPAKLEDSAVYLCASSPSGLAGEKTQYFGPGTRLLVL.

This sequence joins TRBV7-3 and TRBJ1-1; D remains unclear. CDR1 is SGHTA, CDR2 FQGTGA, per germline. The CDR3 is 13 residues long. Trimming removed 2 bases at V and 1 base at J, with 5 bases between. CDR3 loop: CASSLGTNTEAFF. CDR3 coding DNA: TGTGCCAGCAGCTTAGGTACGAACACTGAAGCTTTCTTT.

The rearrangement joins TRBV5-1 to TRBJ2-1; weak D call: TRBD1 (6 bases). The CDR3 runs 11 residues. V was cut by 4 bases and J by 12 bases, with 11 bases left in between. In germline, CDR1 is SGHRS, CDR2 YFSETQ. CDR3 region: CASSRGSLQFF. CDR3 sequence (DNA): TGCGCCAGCAGCAGGGGGAGCCTGCAGTTCTTC. Looking up the rest from reference TRBV5-1 and TRBJ2-1 gives the full variable domain: KAGVTQTPRYLIKTRGQQVTLSCSPISGHRSVSWYQQTPGQGLQFLFEYFSETQRNKGNFPGRFSGRQFSNSRSEMNVSTLELGDSALYLCASSRGSLQFFGPGTRLTVL.

The chain combines TRBV29-1 with TRBJ2-3, with a tentative D call TRBD1 (6 bases). Trimming left V 0 bases short and J 0 bases short, with 10 bases between. The CDR3 is 15 residues long. Germline V gene sequence: CDR1 SQVTM, CDR2 ANQGSEA. The CDR3 here is CSVEERGSSTDTQYF. In DNA form, the CDR3 reads TGCAGCGTTGAAGAAAGGGGGTCGAGCACAGATACGCAGTATTTT.

The gene calls are TRBV11-3 and TRBJ2-5; 8 bases match TRBD2. CDR1 is SGHNT, CDR2 YENEEA, per germline. The CDR3 loop spans 15 amino acids. V shed 5 bases and J 5 bases; nucleotides not matched to a gene: 10. CDR3: CASSQGPGGGETQYF. The CDR3 coding sequence is TGTGCCAGCAGCCAGGGCCCCGGGGGGGGCGAGACCCAGTACTTC.

The chain carries TRBV5-1 and TRBJ1-2; 8 bases fit TRBD1. Germline CDR1 reads SGHRS; CDR2 reads YFSETQ. This CDR3 contains 16 residues. Losses at the gene ends were 2 bases for V and 4 bases for J; bases not matched to a gene: 10. CDR3 in amino acids: CASSLPPGQGGYGYTF. CDR3 DNA: TGCGCCAGCAGCTTACCACCTGGACAGGGCGGCTATGGCTACACCTTC.

The chain uses TRBV27 and TRBJ2-1; no definite D call. V gave up 0 bases and J gave up 0 bases, with 9 bases separating them. This CDR3 is built from 16 residues. CDR1 and CDR2 (germline): MNHEY, SMNVEV (reference sequence). CDR3 in DNA: TGTGCCAGCAGTTTATCGGCCTCCAACTCCTACAATGAGCAGTTCTTC. This translates into CASSLSASNSYNEQFF.

The rearrangement links TRBV7-2 to TRBJ2-1; D may correspond to TRBD1 or TRBD2 (6 bases each). Germline V CDR1 and CDR2: SGHTA, FQGNSA. The V and J ends lost 6 bases and 6 bases respectively, with 18 bases between them. The CDR3 is 15 residues long. The CDR3 is CASREQGGSGNEQFF. The DNA for the CDR3 is TGTGCCAGCAGAGAACAGGGAGGTAGTGGCAATGAGCAGTTCTTC.

The table lists this clone with a count of one. The CDR3 spells CASMGTSVNEQFF. CDR3 DNA: TGTGCCAGTATGGGGACTAGCGTAAATGAGCAGTTCTTC. The chain joins TRBV19 to TRBJ2-1; 10 nucleotides match TRBD2. V lost 7 bases to trimming and J lost 7 bases; unmatched junction nucleotides: 4. The CDR3 runs 13 residues. CDR1 LNHDA and CDR2 SQIVND come from the germline V gene (reference sequence). The full variable domain, in which reference TRBV19 and TRBJ2-1 provide the parts outside the CDR3, is DGGITQSPKYLFRKEGQNVTLSCEQNLNHDAMYWYRQDPGQGLRLIYYSQIVNDFQKGDIAEGYSVSREKKESFPLTVTSAQKNPTAFYLCASMGTSVNEQFFGPGTRLTVL.

CDR3 protein: CASSFTPRITDTQYF. For the CDR3, the DNA is TGTGCCAGCAGTTTCACCCCAAGGATAACAGATACGCAGTATTTT. J is TRBJ2-3 and V is TRBV27; D is unclear. This CDR3 is built from 15 residues. CDR1 is MNHEY, CDR2 SMNVEV, per germline (reference sequence). Trimming took 3 bases from V and 3 from J, leaving 13 bases between them.

J is TRBJ2-7 and V is TRBV7-8, with D possibly being TRBD1 (6 bases). This CDR3 spans 13 amino acids. V gave up 6 bases and J gave up 3 bases, with 12 bases separating them. Per the germline V gene, CDR1 is SGHVS and CDR2 is FQNEAQ. The CDR3 DNA reads TGTGCCAGCAGTAGTACAGGGTTCTACGAGCAGTACTTC. This sequence encodes CASSSTGFYEQYF.

The chain joins TRBV10-3 to TRBJ1-2; no firm D call. Between the trimmed V and J ends, which lost 2 bases and 0 bases, there was a span of 7 bases. Germline lookup yields CDR1 ENHRY and CDR2 SYGVKD. The CDR3 has 14 residues. The CDR3, as DNA: TGTGCCATCAGTGAGGAGGGAGCTAACTATGGCTACACCTTC. Amino acid sequence: CAISEEGANYGYTF.

The V and J genes are TRBV3-1 (or the pseudogene TRBV3-2) and TRBJ2-1, with unresolved D. V lost 0 bases and J 6 bases, leaving 15 bases between the germline ends. Germline V gives CDR1 LGHDT, CDR2 YNNKEL (reference sequence). CDR3 length: 16 residues. The CDR3 protein is CASSQEGPVRANEQFF. The CDR3, as DNA: TGTGCCAGCAGCCAAGAAGGCCCCGTTAGAGCCAATGAGCAGTTCTTC.

The chain recombines TRBV28 with TRBJ2-3, with TRBD2 matching 7 bases. Germline V gene data show CDR1 as MDHEN and CDR2 as SYDVKM. The ends lost 3 bases at V and 0 bases at J; junction bases unmatched: 9. CDR3 length equals 17 residues. CDR3 protein: CASSFIERGTSTDTQYF. CDR3 bases: TGTGCCAGCAGTTTTATCGAGCGGGGAACTAGCACAGATACGCAGTATTTT.